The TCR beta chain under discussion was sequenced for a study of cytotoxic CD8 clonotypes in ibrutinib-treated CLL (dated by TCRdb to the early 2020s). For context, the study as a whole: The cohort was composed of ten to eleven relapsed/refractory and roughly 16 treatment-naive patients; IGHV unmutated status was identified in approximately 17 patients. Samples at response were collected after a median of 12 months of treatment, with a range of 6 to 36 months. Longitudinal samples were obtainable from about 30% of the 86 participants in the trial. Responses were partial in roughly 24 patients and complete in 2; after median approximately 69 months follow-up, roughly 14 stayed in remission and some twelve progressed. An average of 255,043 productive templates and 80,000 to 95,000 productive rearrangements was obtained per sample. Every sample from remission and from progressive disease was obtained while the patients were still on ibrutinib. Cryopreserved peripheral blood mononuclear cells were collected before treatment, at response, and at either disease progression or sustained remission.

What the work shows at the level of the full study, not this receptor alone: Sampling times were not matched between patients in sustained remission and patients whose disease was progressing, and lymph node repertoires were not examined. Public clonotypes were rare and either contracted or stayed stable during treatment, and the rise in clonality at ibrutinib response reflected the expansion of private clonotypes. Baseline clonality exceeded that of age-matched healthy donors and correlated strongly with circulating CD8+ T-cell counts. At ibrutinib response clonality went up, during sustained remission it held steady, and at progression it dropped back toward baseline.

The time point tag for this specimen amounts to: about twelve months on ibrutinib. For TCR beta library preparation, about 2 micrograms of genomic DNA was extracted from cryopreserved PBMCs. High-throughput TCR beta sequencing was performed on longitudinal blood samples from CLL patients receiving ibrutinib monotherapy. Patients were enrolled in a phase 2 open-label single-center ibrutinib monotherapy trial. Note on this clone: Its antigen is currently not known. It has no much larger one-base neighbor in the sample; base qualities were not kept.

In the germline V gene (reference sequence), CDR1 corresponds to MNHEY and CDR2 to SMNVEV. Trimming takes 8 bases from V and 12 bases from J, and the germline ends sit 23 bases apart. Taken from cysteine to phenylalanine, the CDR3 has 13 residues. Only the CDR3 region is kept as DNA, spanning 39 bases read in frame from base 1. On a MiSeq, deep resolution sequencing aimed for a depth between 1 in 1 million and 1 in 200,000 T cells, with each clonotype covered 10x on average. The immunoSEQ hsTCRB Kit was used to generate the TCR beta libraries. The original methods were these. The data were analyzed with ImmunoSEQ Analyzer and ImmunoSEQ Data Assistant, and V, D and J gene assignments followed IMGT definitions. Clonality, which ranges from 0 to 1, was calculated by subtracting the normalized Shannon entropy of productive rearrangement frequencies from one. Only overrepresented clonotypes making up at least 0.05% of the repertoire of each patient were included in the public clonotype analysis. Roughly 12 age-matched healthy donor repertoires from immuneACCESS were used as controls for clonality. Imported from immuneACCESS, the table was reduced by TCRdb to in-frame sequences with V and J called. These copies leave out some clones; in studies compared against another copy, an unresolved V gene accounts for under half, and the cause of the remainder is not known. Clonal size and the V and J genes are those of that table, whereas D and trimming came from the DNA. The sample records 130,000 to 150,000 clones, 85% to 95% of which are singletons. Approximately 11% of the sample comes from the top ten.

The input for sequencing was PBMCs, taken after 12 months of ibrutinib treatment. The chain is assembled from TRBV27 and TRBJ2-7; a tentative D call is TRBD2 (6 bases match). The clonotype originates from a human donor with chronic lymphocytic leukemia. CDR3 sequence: CASGRYPPINPYF. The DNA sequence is TGTGCCAGCGGGAGGTACCCCCCCATCAATCCGTACTTC.